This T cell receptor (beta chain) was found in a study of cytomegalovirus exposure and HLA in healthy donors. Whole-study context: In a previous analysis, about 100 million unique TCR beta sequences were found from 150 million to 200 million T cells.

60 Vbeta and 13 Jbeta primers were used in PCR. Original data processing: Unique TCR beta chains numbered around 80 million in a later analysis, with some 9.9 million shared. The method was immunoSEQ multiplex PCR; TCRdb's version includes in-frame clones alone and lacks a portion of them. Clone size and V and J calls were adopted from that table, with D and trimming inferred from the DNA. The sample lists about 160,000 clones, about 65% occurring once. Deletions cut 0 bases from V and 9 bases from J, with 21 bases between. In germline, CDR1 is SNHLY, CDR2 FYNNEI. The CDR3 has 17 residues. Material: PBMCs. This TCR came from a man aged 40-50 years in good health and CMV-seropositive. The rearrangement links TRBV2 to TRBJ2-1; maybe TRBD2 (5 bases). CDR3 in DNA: TGTGCCAGCAGTGAAGCGCTTCGGGCAGCGGACGGTCCTGAGCAGTTCTTC. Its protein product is CASSEALRAADGPEQFF.